What follows are 12 T cell receptor beta chains derived from one specimen sequenced in a study of blood T cells in healthy people across ages (dated by TCRdb to about 2015). Libraries were prepared through 5' RACE. The reads were generated on an Illumina HiSeq 2500. The second PCR ran for about 6 to 12 cycles and used a J-beta primer mix along with a sample-barcoded 5' primer. TCRdb trimmed public reads at Q25 via fastp, called clones via MiXCR and kept in-frame beta chains. Identical CDR3 protein sequences are pooled into one entry, listed with their most common genes and DNA. Here the sample has roughly 1.6 million distinct CDR3 sequences; about 35% occur a single time. The biggest ten clones account for over 9% of the sample. The sample consisted of blood. These receptors came from a woman aged 25 to 45 in good health.

This clonotype was found many times. This chain connects TRBV30 to TRBJ2-7; TRBD1 agrees at 8 bases. Germline lookup yields CDR1 GTSNPN and CDR2 SVGIG (reference sequence). There are 12 residues in the CDR3. The junction had 6 bases not matched to a gene; V was cut back by 7 bases and J by 4 bases. CDR3 region: CALGQGGYEQYF. In DNA, the CDR3 is TGTGCCTTAGGACAGGGTGGGTACGAGCAGTACTTC.

This chain connects TRBV29-1 to TRBJ1-1; 7 nucleotides line up with TRBD1. The CDR3 has 14 amino acids. Germline values: CDR1 SQVTM, CDR2 ANQGSEA. V shed 6 bases, J shed 0 bases, and the junction held 7 bases outside the gene matches. This chain's CDR3 is CSVLPTGVNTEAFF. The CDR3 DNA follows: TGCAGCGTGTTGCCAACAGGGGTGAACACTGAAGCTTTCTTT.

As to this clonotype: Germline and junction disagree at one end, which may indicate a read error. V and J are TRBV2 and TRBJ1-2; TRBD1 might be the D (6 bases). Germline V CDR1 and CDR2: SNHLY, FYNNEI. This CDR3 comprises 14 residues. CDR3 DNA: TGTGCCAGCAGCACCGGTGGGGGCTGGAATGGTTACACCTTC. It specifies CASSTGGGWNGYTF. Variable domain in full (rest from reference TRBV2 and TRBJ1-2): EPEVTQTPSHQVTQMGQEVILRCVPISNHLYFYWYRQILGQKVEFLVSFYNNEISEKSEIFDDQFSVERPDGSNFTLKIRSTKLEDSAMYFCASSTGGGWNGYTFGSGTRLTVV.

The chain employs TRBV12-3 or TRBV12-4 and TRBJ1-1; D gene unclear. The CDR3 consists of 13 residues. V lost 8 bases, J lost 3 bases, and 13 bases lay in between. DNA for the CDR3: TGTGCCAGCGGATTTTGGGGAGACACTGAAGCTTTCTTT. Protein sequence: CASGFWGDTEAFF.

Ten or more counts support this clonotype. This chain connects TRBV28 to TRBJ1-5; D is unclear. V gave up 1 base and J gave up 9 bases, with 13 bases separating them. The CDR3 is 14 amino acids. CDR1 is MDHEN, CDR2 SYDVKM, per germline. The CDR3 nucleotides are TGTGCCAGCAGTTTATCGGACTGGTCAGGGCCCCAGCATTTT. Protein: CASSLSDWSGPQHF. Filled out from reference TRBV28 and TRBJ1-5, the complete variable domain reads DVKVTQSSRYLVKRTGEKVFLECVQDMDHENMFWYRQDPGLGLRLIYFSYDVKMKEKGDIPEGYSVSREKKERFSLILESASTNQTSMYLCASSLSDWSGPQHFGDGTRLSIL.

The table lists this clonotype with many counts. This chain connects TRBV29-1 to TRBJ2-6; maybe TRBD1 (5 bases). Germline loops: CDR1 SQVTM, CDR2 ANQGSEA. Trimming cost V 6 bases and J 0 bases, with 12 bases left between them. This CDR3 contains 15 residues. As DNA, the CDR3 is TGCAGCGTCTTGGACATCCTCTCTGGGGCCAACGTCCTGACTTTC. This sequence encodes CSVLDILSGANVLTF. The full variable domain, with the rest looked up from reference TRBV29-1 and TRBJ2-6, is SAVISQKPSRDICQRGTSLTIQCQVDSQVTMMFWYRQQPGQSLTLIATANQGSEATYESGFVIDKFPISRPNLTFSTLTVSNMSPEDSSIYLCSVLDILSGANVLTFGAGSRLTVL.

The chain links TRBV20-1 to TRBJ1-1, with a weak D call TRBD1 (5 bases). This CDR3 has 14 amino acids. Germline V gene data show CDR1 as DFQATT and CDR2 as SNEGSKA (reference sequence). The germline V and J ends were trimmed by 5 bases and 6 bases, with 19 bases remaining between them. CDR3 coding DNA: TGCAGTGCTCAAACCGGGGGAGGGATCTCTGAAGCTTTCTTT. Amino acids: CSAQTGGGISEAFF.

The J gene is TRBJ1-2, the V gene TRBV9, with a possible D match to TRBD1 (5 bases). This CDR3 is built from 15 residues. V gave up 6 bases and J gave up 4 bases, with 19 bases separating them. The germline V gene has CDR1 SGDLS and CDR2 YYNGEE. Written as DNA, the CDR3 is TGTGCCAGCAACGACCGGGACGGGCGAACCTATGGCTACACCTTC. Protein: CASNDRDGRTYGYTF. The full variable domain, in which reference TRBV9 and TRBJ1-2 provide the parts outside the CDR3, is DSGVTQTPKHLITATGQRVTLRCSPRSGDLSVYWYQQSLDQGLQFLIQYYNGEERAKGNILERFSAQQFPDLHSELNLSSLELGDSALYFCASNDRDGRTYGYTFGSGTRLTVV.

This clonotype has a count of ten or more. At one end, the junction sequence differs from germline, possibly due to a read error. This rearrangement joins TRBV20-1 to TRBJ2-1; D gene uncertain. This CDR3 has 15 residues. CDR1 and CDR2 (germline): DFQATT, SNEGSKA (reference sequence). CDR3 sequence: CSARDVAVSYNEQFF. For the CDR3, the DNA is TGCAGTGCTCGAGACGTAGCTGTCTCCTACAATGAGCAGTTCTTC.

J is TRBJ2-7 and V is TRBV29-1, with TRBD2 identical over 7 bases. CDR1 is SQVTM, CDR2 ANQGSEA, per germline. This CDR3 spans 12 amino acids. The junction had 8 bases not matched to a gene; V was cut back by 4 bases and J by 8 bases. The CDR3 DNA follows: TGCAGCGTTGTTGGGAGCGGGGAACAGCAGTACTTC. Its protein is CSVVGSGEQQYF.

This chain connects TRBV9 to TRBJ1-2, with 10 bases lining up with TRBD1. The germline gives CDR1 SGDLS, CDR2 YYNGEE. The CDR3 covers 16 residues. Losses at the gene ends were 4 bases for V and 7 bases for J; bases not matched to a gene: 13. The CDR3: CASSLRPGTGAGGYTF. In nucleotides, the CDR3 is TGTGCCAGCAGCTTACGTCCCGGGACAGGGGCCGGTGGCTACACCTTC.

The chain has TRBV3-1 and TRBJ2-5; D is uncertain. Judging by the DNA end, TRBJ2-7 fits better; the J call may be wrong. The CDR3 loop spans 15 amino acids. Germline assignment: CDR1 LGHDT and CDR2 YNNKEL (reference sequence). The CDR3 region has the DNA TGTGCCAGCAGCCAAGCAGCGCAAACTCTGTACGAGCAGTACTTC. Its protein product is CASSQAAQTLYEQYF.